Given below is one T cell receptor beta chain in context. V trimming: 4 bases; J trimming: 0 bases; junction bases outside the gene matches: 8. This CDR3 comprises 17 residues. The germline V gene has CDR1 SGHAT and CDR2 FQNNGV. As processed by the authors: Quantification of nucleated cells was approximated via reference gene primer amplification. Profiled with immunoSEQ multiplex PCR; TCRdb holds only in-frame clones, not every one. The V and J calls and clone size come from that table; D and trimming were worked out from the DNA. The table includes some 31,000 clones, 85% detected once. These data belong to a study of blood T cell repertoires in COVID-19. Study context: The samples span acute and convalescent COVID-19 from the United States, Italy and Spain. PBMCs, B-cell-depleted T cells, or T cells were the source of the cDNA or gDNA that made up the material.

Sequencing was performed on peripheral blood. The rearrangement uses TRBV11-2 and TRBJ2-1; 8 bases are a match to TRBD2. The clonotype was recovered from a human donor with acute or convalescent COVID-19. The donor label of this sample is uncertain. The CDR3 nucleotides are TGTGCCAGCAGCTCCATCGACCGGGGGGGCTCCTACAATGAGCAGTTCTTC. It yields the protein CASSSIDRGGSYNEQFF.